This entry lists 7 T cell receptor beta chains sequenced from one sample in a study of early T cells in non-severe SARS-CoV-2 infection. MiXCR, run by TCRdb on the 5' RACE reads, gives a single entry per CDR3 protein. This table has 75,000 to 95,000 distinct CDR3 sequences, around 16% appearing once. The sample here was whole blood, taken at baseline. All receptors derive from an adult who was a healthcare worker with PCR-confirmed SARS-CoV-2 infection or an uninfected control (not recorded which).

The rearrangement uses TRBV10-3 and TRBJ2-5, with TRBD2 matching 11 bases. The CDR3 covers 15 residues. The V segment lost 4 bases and the J segment 5 bases; nucleotides outside the gene matches: 6. Germline lookup yields CDR1 ENHRY and CDR2 SYGVKD. The CDR3 sequence: CAISATSGIGETQYF. CDR3 sequence (DNA): TGTGCCATCAGTGCGACTAGCGGGATTGGGGAGACCCAGTACTTC.

This clonotype was seen a few times. V usage is TRBV24-1 and J usage is TRBJ2-1; 8 nucleotides line up with TRBD1. There are 12 residues in the CDR3. The V gene's germline CDR1 is KGHDR and CDR2 SFDVKD. The V gene end was trimmed by 6 bases and the J gene end by 9 bases; junction bases not matched to a gene: 3. The CDR3 DNA reads as TGTGCCACCAGTTCTACAGGGGGTGAGCAGTTCTTC. Its translation: CATSSTGGEQFF.

This clonotype was found many times. The gene calls are TRBV19 and TRBJ2-5; no clear D. V lost 6 bases to trimming and J lost 5 bases, with 19 bases between them. CDR1 is LNHDA and CDR2 is SQIVND in the germline V gene (reference sequence). The CDR3 is 15 amino acids. The CDR3 DNA follows: TGTGCCAGTAGAAATCGGCGCGAGAGTCAGGAGACCCAGTACTTC. Translation: CASRNRRESQETQYF.

This sequence joins TRBV5-4 and TRBJ2-2; 7 nucleotides match TRBD2. CDR1 is SGHNT, CDR2 YYREEE, per germline (reference sequence). Trimming took 0 bases from V and 1 from J; bases not matched to a gene: 6. The CDR3 runs to 17 residues. CDR3 in amino acids: CASSLVRAGMNTGELFF. The CDR3 DNA reads as TGTGCCAGCAGCTTGGTTCGAGCGGGGATGAACACCGGGGAGCTGTTTTTT. Combining the CDR3 with reference TRBV5-4 and TRBJ2-2 gives the whole variable domain ETGVTQSPTHLIKTRGQQVTLRCSSQSGHNTVSWYQQALGQGPQFIFQYYREEENGRGNFPPRFSGLQFPNYSSELNVNALELDDSALYLCASSLVRAGMNTGELFFGEGSRLTVL.

This clonotype was detected only a few times. The chain links TRBV14 to TRBJ2-1; D uncertain. With 0 bases removed from V and 0 bases from J, the gap between germline ends came to 9 bases. The germline CDR1 and CDR2 sequences are SGHDN and FVKESK. The CDR3 is 16 residues long. This CDR3 reads CASSQDWAVSYNEQFF. The CDR3 DNA reads as TGTGCCAGCAGCCAAGATTGGGCAGTCTCCTACAATGAGCAGTTCTTC. Full variable domain (missing parts from reference TRBV14 and TRBJ2-1): EAGVTQFPSHSVIEKGQTVTLRCDPISGHDNLYWYRRVMGKEIKFLLHFVKESKQDESGMPNNRFLAERTGGTYSTLKVQPAELEDSGVYFCASSQDWAVSYNEQFFGPGTRLTVL.

The V and J genes are TRBV4-1 and TRBJ2-6; D unresolved. CDR3 length: 17 residues. The ends were cut back, 2 bases at V and 4 bases at J, with 15 bases in the middle. The germline V gene encodes CDR1 MGHRA and CDR2 YSYEKL. CDR3 sequence: CASSQPSAAPGANVLTF. DNA for the CDR3: TGCGCCAGCAGCCAACCCTCCGCGGCTCCCGGGGCCAACGTCCTGACTTTC.

This clonotype was found a few times. This rearrangement joins TRBV28 to TRBJ1-1; D unresolved. There are 15 residues in the CDR3. CDR1 and CDR2 from the germline V gene are MDHEN and SYDVKM. Trimming shortened V by 4 bases and J by 0 bases, and 12 bases separated the two germline ends. CDR3 sequence reads: CASSSVGSMNTEAFF. Here the CDR3 DNA reads TGTGCCAGCAGTTCTGTGGGCAGCATGAACACTGAAGCTTTCTTT.